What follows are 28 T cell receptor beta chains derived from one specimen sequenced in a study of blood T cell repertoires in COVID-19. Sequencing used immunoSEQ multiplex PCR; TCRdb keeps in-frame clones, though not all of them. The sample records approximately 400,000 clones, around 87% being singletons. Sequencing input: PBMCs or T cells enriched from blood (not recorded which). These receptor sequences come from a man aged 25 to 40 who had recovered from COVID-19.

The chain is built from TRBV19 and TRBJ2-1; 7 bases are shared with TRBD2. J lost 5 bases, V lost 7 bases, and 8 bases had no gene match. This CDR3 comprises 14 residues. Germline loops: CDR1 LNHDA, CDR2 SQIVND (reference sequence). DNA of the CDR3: TGTGCCAGTAAATTGGGGCGGGGGAACAATGAGCAGTTCTTC. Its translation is CASKLGRGNNEQFF. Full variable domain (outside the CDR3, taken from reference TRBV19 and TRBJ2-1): DGGITQSPKYLFRKEGQNVTLSCEQNLNHDAMYWYRQDPGQGLRLIYYSQIVNDFQKGDIAEGYSVSREKKESFPLTVTSAQKNPTAFYLCASKLGRGNNEQFFGPGTRLTVL.

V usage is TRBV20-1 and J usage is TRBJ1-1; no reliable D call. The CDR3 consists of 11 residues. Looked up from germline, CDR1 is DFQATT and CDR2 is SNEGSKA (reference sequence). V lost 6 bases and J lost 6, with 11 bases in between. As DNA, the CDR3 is TGCAGTGCCGAGAGGGTCTCTGAAGCTTTCTTT. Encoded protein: CSAERVSEAFF.

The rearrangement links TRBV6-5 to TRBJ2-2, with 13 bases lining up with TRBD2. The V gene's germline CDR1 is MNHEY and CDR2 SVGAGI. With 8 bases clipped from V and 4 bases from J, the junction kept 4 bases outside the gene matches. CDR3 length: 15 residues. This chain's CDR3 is CASSGLAGATGELFF. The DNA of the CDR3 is TGTGCCAGCTCAGGACTAGCGGGGGCCACCGGGGAGCTGTTTTTT.

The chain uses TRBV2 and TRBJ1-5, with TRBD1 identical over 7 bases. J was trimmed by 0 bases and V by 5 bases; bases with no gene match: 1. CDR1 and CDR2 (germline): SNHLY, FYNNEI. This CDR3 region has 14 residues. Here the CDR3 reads CASSRTGSNQPQHF. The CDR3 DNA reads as TGTGCCAGCAGTAGGACAGGTAGCAATCAGCCCCAGCATTTT.

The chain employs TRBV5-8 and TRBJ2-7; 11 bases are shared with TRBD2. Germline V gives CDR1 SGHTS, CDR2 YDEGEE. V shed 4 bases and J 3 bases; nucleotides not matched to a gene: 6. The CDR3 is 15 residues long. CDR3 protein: CASSPLAGENYEQYF. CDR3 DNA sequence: TGTGCCAGCAGCCCACTAGCGGGGGAAAACTACGAGCAGTACTTC.

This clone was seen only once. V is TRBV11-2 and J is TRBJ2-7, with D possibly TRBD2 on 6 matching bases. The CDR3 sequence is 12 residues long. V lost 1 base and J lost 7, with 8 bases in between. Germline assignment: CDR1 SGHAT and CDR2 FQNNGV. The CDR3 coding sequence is TGTGCCAGCAGCTTAGTTGCGGGGGAGCAGTACTTC. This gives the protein CASSLVAGEQYF.

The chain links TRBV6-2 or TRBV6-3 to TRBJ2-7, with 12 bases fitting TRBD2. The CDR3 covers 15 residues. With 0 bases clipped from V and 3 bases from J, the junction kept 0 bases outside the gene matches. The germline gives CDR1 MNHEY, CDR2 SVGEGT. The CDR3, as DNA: TGTGCCAGCAGTTACTCGACTAGCGGGGGCTACGAGCAGTACTTC. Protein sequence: CASSYSTSGGYEQYF.

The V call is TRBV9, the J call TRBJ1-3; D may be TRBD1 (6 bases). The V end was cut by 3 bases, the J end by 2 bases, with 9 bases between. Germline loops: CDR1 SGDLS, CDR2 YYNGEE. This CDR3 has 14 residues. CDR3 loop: CASSEGDPGNTIYF. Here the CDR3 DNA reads TGTGCCAGCAGCGAGGGGGACCCTGGAAACACCATATATTTT. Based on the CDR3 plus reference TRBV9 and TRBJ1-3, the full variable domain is DSGVTQTPKHLITATGQRVTLRCSPRSGDLSVYWYQQSLDQGLQFLIQYYNGEERAKGNILERFSAQQFPDLHSELNLSSLELGDSALYFCASSEGDPGNTIYFGEGSWLTVV.

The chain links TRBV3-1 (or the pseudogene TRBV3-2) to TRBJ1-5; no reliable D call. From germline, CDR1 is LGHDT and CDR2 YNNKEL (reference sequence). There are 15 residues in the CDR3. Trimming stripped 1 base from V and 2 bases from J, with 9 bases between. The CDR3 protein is CASSQGPQGNQPQHF. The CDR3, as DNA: TGTGCCAGCAGCCAAGGCCCCCAGGGCAATCAGCCCCAGCATTTT.

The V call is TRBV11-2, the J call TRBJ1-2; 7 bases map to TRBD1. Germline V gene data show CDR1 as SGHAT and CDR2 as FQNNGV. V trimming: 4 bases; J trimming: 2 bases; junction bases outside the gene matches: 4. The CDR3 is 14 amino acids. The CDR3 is CASSSYRGNYGYTF. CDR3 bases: TGTGCCAGCAGCTCGTACAGGGGAAACTATGGCTACACCTTC.

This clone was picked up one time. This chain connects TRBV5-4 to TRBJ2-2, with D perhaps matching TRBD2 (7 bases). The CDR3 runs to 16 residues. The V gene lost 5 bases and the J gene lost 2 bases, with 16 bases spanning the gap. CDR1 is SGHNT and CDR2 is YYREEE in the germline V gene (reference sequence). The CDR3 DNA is TGTGCCAGCAGGGTAACGGGGGGCGGTAACACCGGGGAGCTGTTTTTT. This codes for CASRVTGGGNTGELFF.

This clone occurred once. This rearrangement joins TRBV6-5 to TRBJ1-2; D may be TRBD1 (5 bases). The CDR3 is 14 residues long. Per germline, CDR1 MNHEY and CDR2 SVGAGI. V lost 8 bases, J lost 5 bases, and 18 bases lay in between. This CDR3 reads CASARGREGYGYTF. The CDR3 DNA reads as TGTGCCAGCGCAAGGGGCAGGGAGGGTTATGGCTACACCTTC.

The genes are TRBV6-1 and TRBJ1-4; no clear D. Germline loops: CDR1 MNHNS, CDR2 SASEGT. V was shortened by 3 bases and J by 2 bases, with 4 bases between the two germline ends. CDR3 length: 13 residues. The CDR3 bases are TGTGCCAGCAGTGAGCAGACTAATGAAAAACTGTTTTTT. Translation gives CASSEQTNEKLFF.

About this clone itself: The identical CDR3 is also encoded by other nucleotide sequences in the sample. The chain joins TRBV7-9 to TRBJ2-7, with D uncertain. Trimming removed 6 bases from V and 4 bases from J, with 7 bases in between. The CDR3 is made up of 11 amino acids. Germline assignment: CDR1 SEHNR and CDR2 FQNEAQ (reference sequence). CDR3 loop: CASSPSYEQYF. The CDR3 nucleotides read TGTGCCAGCAGTCCTAGTTACGAGCAGTACTTC.

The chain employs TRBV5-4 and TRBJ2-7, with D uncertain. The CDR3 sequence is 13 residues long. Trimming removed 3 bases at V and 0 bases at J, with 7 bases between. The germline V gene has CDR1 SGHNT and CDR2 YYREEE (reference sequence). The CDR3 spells CASSSRSSYEQYF. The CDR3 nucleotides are TGTGCCAGCAGCTCGAGAAGCTCCTACGAGCAGTACTTC.

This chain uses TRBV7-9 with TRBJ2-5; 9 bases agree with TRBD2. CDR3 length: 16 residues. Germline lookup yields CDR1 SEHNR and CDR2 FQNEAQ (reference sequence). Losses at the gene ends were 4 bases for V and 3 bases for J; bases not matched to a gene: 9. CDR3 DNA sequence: TGTGCCAGCAGCTGGTTGCCTAGCGGGGAAAAAGAGACCCAGTACTTC. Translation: CASSWLPSGEKETQYF.

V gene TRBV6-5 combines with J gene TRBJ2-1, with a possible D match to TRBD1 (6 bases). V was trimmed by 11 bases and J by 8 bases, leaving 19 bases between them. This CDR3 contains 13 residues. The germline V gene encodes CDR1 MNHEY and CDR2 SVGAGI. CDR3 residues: CASLISRGHEQFF. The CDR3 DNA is TGTGCCTCCTTAATAAGCAGGGGACATGAGCAGTTCTTC.

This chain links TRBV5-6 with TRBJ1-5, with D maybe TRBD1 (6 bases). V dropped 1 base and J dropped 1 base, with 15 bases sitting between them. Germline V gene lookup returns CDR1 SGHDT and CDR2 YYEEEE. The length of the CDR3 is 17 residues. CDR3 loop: CASSLWGGSSSNQPQHF. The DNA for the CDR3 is TGTGCCAGCAGCTTGTGGGGGGGCTCGAGCAGCAATCAGCCCCAGCATTTT.

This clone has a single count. CDR3 amino acids: CASSLDRGRSPLHF. The CDR3 coding sequence is TGTGCCAGCAGCTTAGACAGGGGCCGCTCACCCCTCCACTTT. This sequence joins TRBV7-2 and TRBJ1-6, with 7 bases that match TRBD1. The CDR3 is 14 residues long. Trimming took 1 base from V and 10 from J; bases not matched to a gene: 4. Germline-derived CDR1 and CDR2 are SGHTA and FQGNSA.

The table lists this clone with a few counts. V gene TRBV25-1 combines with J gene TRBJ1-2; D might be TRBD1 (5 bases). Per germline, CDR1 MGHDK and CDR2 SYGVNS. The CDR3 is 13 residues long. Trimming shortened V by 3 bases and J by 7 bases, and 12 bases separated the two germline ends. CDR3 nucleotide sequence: TGTGCCAGCAGTGATACAGGAACTCGTGGCTACACCTTC. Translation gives CASSDTGTRGYTF.

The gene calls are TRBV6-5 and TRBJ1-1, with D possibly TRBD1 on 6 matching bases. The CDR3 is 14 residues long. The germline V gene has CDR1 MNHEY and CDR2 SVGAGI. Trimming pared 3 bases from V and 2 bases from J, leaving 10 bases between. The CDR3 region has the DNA TGTGCCAGCAGTTATGGACAGATAAACACTGAAGCTTTCTTT. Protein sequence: CASSYGQINTEAFF.

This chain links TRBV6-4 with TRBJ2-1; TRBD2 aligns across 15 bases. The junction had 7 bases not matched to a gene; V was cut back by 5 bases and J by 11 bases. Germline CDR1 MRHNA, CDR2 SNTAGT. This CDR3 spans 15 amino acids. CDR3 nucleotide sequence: TGTGCCAGCAGTCTCGGACTAGCGGGGGGGTATAAGCAGTTCTTC. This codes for CASSLGLAGGYKQFF.

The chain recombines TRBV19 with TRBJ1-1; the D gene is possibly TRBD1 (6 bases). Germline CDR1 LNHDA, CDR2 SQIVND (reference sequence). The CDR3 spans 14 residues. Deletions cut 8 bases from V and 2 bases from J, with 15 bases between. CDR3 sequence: CASGYRDSNTEAFF. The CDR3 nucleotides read TGTGCCAGTGGGTACAGGGATTCCAACACTGAAGCTTTCTTT.

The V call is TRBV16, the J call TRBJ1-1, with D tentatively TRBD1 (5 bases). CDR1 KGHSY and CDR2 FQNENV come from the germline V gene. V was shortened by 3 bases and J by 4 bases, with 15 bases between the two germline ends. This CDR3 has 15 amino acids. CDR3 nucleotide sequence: TGTGCCAGCAGCCAGGGGTTTCGGGGGGGCACTGAAGCTTTCTTT. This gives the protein CASSQGFRGGTEAFF.

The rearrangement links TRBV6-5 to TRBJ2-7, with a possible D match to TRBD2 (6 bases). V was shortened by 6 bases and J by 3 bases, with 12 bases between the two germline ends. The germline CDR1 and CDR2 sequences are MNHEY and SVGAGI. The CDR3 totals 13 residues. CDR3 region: CASSSPTSYEQYF. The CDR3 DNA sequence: TGTGCCAGCAGCTCTCCGACTAGCTACGAGCAGTACTTC.

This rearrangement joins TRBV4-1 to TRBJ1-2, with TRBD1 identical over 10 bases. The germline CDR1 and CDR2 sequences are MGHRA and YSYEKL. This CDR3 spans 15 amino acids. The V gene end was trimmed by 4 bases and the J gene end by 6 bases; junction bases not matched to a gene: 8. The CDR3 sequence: CASSPGGQGLNGYTF. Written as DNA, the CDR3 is TGCGCCAGCAGCCCAGGGGGACAGGGGTTGAATGGCTACACCTTC.

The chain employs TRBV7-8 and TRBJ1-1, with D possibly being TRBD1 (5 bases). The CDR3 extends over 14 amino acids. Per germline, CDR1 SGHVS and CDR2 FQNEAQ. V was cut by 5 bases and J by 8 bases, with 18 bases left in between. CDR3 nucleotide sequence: TGTGCCAGCAGCGTGGGGCGCGTCGCGCCCGAAGCTTTCTTT. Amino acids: CASSVGRVAPEAFF.

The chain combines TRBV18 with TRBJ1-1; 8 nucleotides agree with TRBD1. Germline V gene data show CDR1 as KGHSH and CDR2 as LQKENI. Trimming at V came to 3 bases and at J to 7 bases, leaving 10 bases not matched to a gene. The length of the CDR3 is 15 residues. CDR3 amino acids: CASSPSPGGVNEAFF. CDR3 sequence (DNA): TGTGCCAGCTCACCGTCTCCAGGGGGCGTTAATGAAGCTTTCTTT.